These 13 T cell receptor beta chains share one sample of origin, sequenced in a study of T cell changes during pregnancy in multiple sclerosis. Assay used: immunoSEQ multiplex PCR; TCRdb lists only in-frame clones, some missing. The sample carries about 80,000 clones, 90% to 95% recorded once. The sequencing here drew on peripheral blood, taken before pregnancy. These receptors all come from a female donor with multiple sclerosis, enrolled in a pregnancy study.

V is TRBV7-2 and J is TRBJ2-1; D unresolved. Germline CDR1 reads SGHTA; CDR2 reads FQGNSA. The length of the CDR3 is 15 residues. V was shortened by 3 bases and J by 0 bases, with 9 bases between the two germline ends. The DNA for the CDR3 is TGTGCCAGCAGCTTTATCGCGAGCTCCTACAATGAGCAGTTCTTC. Its protein product is CASSFIASSYNEQFF.

The chain employs TRBV27 and TRBJ2-1; 14 nucleotides align to TRBD2. J was trimmed by 2 bases and V by 3 bases; bases with no gene match: 3. CDR3 length: 17 residues. CDR1 is MNHEY and CDR2 is SMNVEV in the germline V gene (reference sequence). The CDR3 DNA follows: TGTGCCAGCAGTTTCTTGACTAGCGGGAGGGCCTACAATGAGCAGTTCTTC. This gives the protein CASSFLTSGRAYNEQFF.

The chain uses TRBV19 and TRBJ1-3; TRBD1 is a possible D gene (5 bases). CDR1 and CDR2 from the germline V gene are LNHDA and SQIVND (reference sequence). The CDR3 has 16 residues. Trimming removed 3 bases from V and 1 base from J, with 13 bases in between. CDR3 in DNA: TGTGCCAGTAGTATTTTCTTGGACACTTCTGGAAACACCATATATTTT. Translating gives CASSIFLDTSGNTIYF.

The chain employs TRBV7-9 and TRBJ2-5; perhaps TRBD2 as D (7 bases). Per germline, CDR1 SEHNR and CDR2 FQNEAQ (reference sequence). The length of the CDR3 is 13 residues. The V and J ends lost 3 bases and 5 bases respectively, with 10 bases between them. CDR3 in amino acids: CASSFRGGETQYF. The CDR3, as DNA: TGTGCCAGCAGCTTCAGGGGAGGGGAGACCCAGTACTTC.

The gene calls are TRBV6-6 and TRBJ1-2; possible D gene TRBD1, 5 bases. The length of the CDR3 is 14 residues. V gave up 4 bases and J gave up 8 bases, with 17 bases separating them. Germline V gives CDR1 MNHNY, CDR2 SVGAGI (reference sequence). The CDR3 DNA reads as TGTGCCAGCAGTTCGGGGACTGCTGGGTCGGGCTACACCTTC. This codes for CASSSGTAGSGYTF.

The chain combines TRBV4-2 with TRBJ1-1; TRBD1 agrees at 9 bases. Germline trimming cut 2 bases from V and 0 bases from J; bases unmatched to any gene: 1. CDR1 is LGHNA and CDR2 is YNFKEQ in the germline V gene. The CDR3 runs to 15 residues. CDR3 DNA sequence: TGTGCCAGCAGCCAACGGACAGGGGTGAACACTGAAGCTTTCTTT. Encoded protein: CASSQRTGVNTEAFF.

J is TRBJ2-5 and V is TRBV7-9, with D tentatively TRBD1 (6 bases). Germline values: CDR1 SEHNR, CDR2 FQNEAQ (reference sequence). The CDR3 has 14 residues. The V end lost 5 bases, the J end lost 5 bases, and 15 bases lay between the germline ends. CDR3 in DNA: TGTGCCAGCAGCCACGAGGGGGTCCAGGAGACCCAGTACTTC. This sequence encodes CASSHEGVQETQYF.

The V and J genes are TRBV7-2 and TRBJ2-3, with 11 bases aligning to TRBD1. The V gene end was trimmed by 5 bases and the J gene end by 12 bases; junction bases not matched to a gene: 13. The CDR3 consists of 15 residues. In germline, CDR1 is SGHTA, CDR2 FQGNSA. The CDR3 DNA sequence: TGTGCCAGCAGCCTGACCATCCTTGGACAGGGGGCACAGTATTTT. Protein: CASSLTILGQGAQYF.

This clone occurred a few times. CDR3 bases: TGTGCCAGCTCACCTCGGACAGGGGTCAAGCAAGAGACCCAGTACTTC. Protein sequence: CASSPRTGVKQETQYF. V gene TRBV18 combines with J gene TRBJ2-5, with 9 positions matching TRBD1. The CDR3 is 16 residues long. Germline loops: CDR1 KGHSH, CDR2 LQKENI. The junction had 7 bases not matched to a gene; V was cut back by 3 bases and J by 2 bases.

The chain couples TRBV6-5 to TRBJ2-1; 9 positions match TRBD1. In germline, CDR1 is MNHEY, CDR2 SVGAGI. CDR3 size: 15 residues. V was clipped by 5 bases and J by 2 bases; unmatched bases: 4. The CDR3 DNA sequence: TGTGCCAGCAGTCCTACAGGGGGCCCCTACAATGAGCAGTTCTTC. It specifies CASSPTGGPYNEQFF.

This clone was found once. This chain connects TRBV15 to TRBJ1-5; D is unresolved. The ends were cut back, 0 bases at V and 9 bases at J, with 12 bases in the middle. Germline values: CDR1 LNHNV, CDR2 YYDKDF (reference sequence). This CDR3 is 14 amino acids long. The CDR3 nucleotides read TGTGCCACCAGCAGAGAGAGACTGGGAGGGCCCCAGCATTTT. Protein: CATSRERLGGPQHF.

The chain combines TRBV15 with TRBJ2-7; D not certain. Trimming removed 5 bases from V and 0 bases from J, with 5 bases in between. CDR3 size: 12 residues. Germline CDR1 LNHNV, CDR2 YYDKDF (reference sequence). In DNA form, the CDR3 reads TGTGCCACCAGCCCTAACTCCTACGAGCAGTACTTC. Its protein is CATSPNSYEQYF. Based on the CDR3 plus reference TRBV15 and TRBJ2-7, the full variable domain is DAMVIQNPRYQVTQFGKPVTLSCSQTLNHNVMYWYQQKSSQAPKLLFHYYDKDFNNEADTPDNFQSRRPNTSFCFLDIRSPGLGDTAMYLCATSPNSYEQYFGPGTRLTVT.

The chain links TRBV5-1 to TRBJ2-1; 9 positions match TRBD2. CDR3 length: 15 residues. Unmatched junction bases numbered 3, after V lost 4 bases and J lost 1 base. CDR1 and CDR2 from the germline V gene are SGHRS and YFSETQ. The CDR3 loop reads CASSSGLASYNEQFF. CDR3 bases: TGCGCCAGCAGCAGCGGACTAGCGTCCTACAATGAGCAGTTCTTC.